These 29 T cell receptor beta chains were all obtained from the same sample, sequenced in a study of blood T cell repertoires in COVID-19. Assay used: immunoSEQ multiplex PCR; TCRdb lists only in-frame clones, some missing. This sample has some 350,000 clones, with 87% found just once. The sample taken for sequencing was peripheral blood. The receptors derive from a woman aged 45-65 years with COVID-19, enrolled during active disease.

Only one count was recorded for this clone. The gene calls are TRBV2 and TRBJ1-1, with 7 bases aligning to TRBD1. Germline lookup yields CDR1 SNHLY and CDR2 FYNNEI. The ends lost 6 bases at V and 4 bases at J; junction bases unmatched: 11. CDR3 length: 15 amino acids. The CDR3 here is CASRSTGAPGTEAFF. In nucleotides, the CDR3 is TGTGCCAGCAGGAGCACAGGGGCCCCAGGCACTGAAGCTTTCTTT.

This chain joins TRBV9 and TRBJ2-1; 16 nucleotides agree with TRBD2. Looked up from germline, CDR1 is SGDLS and CDR2 is YYNGEE. V lost 4 bases, J lost 7 bases, and 17 bases stayed unmatched. The CDR3 has 20 residues. The CDR3 DNA reads TGTGCCAGCAGCCCAGGGACTAGCGGGAGGGTTCCTAGTTCTTTAAATGAGCAGTTCTTC. Translating it yields CASSPGTSGRVPSSLNEQFF. Combining the CDR3 with reference TRBV9 and TRBJ2-1 gives the whole variable domain DSGVTQTPKHLITATGQRVTLRCSPRSGDLSVYWYQQSLDQGLQFLIQYYNGEERAKGNILERFSAQQFPDLHSELNLSSLELGDSALYFCASSPGTSGRVPSSLNEQFFGPGTRLTVL.

The sample holds a few counts of this clone. This chain joins TRBV27 and TRBJ2-2; D remains ambiguous. The V gene lost 2 bases and the J gene lost 5 bases, with 9 bases spanning the gap. In germline, CDR1 is MNHEY, CDR2 SMNVEV (reference sequence). CDR3 size: 14 residues. The CDR3 nucleotides read TGTGCCAGCAGTTTAGACAAAGTGACCGGGGAGCTGTTTTTT. It specifies CASSLDKVTGELFF.

The chain is built from TRBV7-3 and TRBJ2-3, with TRBD2 as a possible D gene (5 bases). The CDR3 has 15 residues. Germline loops: CDR1 SGHTA, CDR2 FQGTGA. V lost 6 bases and J 0 bases, leaving 13 bases between the germline ends. The CDR3 here is CASRSRGHSTDTQYF. The CDR3 nucleotides are TGTGCCAGCAGGTCCCGAGGGCACAGCACAGATACGCAGTATTTT. Full variable domain (rest looked up from reference TRBV7-3 and TRBJ2-3): GAGVSQTPSNKVTEKGKYVELRCDPISGHTALYWYRQSLGQGPEFLIYFQGTGAADDSGLPNDRFFAVRPEGSVSTLKIQRTERGDSAVYLCASRSRGHSTDTQYFGPGTRLTVL.

This chain joins TRBV12-5 and TRBJ2-7; 14 nucleotides agree with TRBD2. CDR1 is LGHNT, CDR2 FRNRAP, per germline. The CDR3 is 16 residues long. Germline trimming cut 6 bases from V and 3 bases from J; bases unmatched to any gene: 7. The DNA for the CDR3 is TGTGCTAGTGGCATGGGACTAGCGGGAGCCCACTACGAGCAGTACTTC. Protein sequence: CASGMGLAGAHYEQYF.

This chain joins TRBV27 and TRBJ2-1; 7 positions match TRBD2. This CDR3 contains 13 residues. CDR1 and CDR2 (germline): MNHEY, SMNVEV (reference sequence). J lost 14 bases, V lost 7 bases, and 14 bases had no gene match. The CDR3 sequence: CASTVPGREFEFF. DNA of the CDR3: TGTGCCAGCACCGTACCCGGGCGGGAGTTTGAGTTCTTC.

The chain uses TRBV9 and TRBJ1-3; TRBD1 is a possible D gene (5 bases). The CDR3 sequence is 16 residues long. Looked up from germline, CDR1 is SGDLS and CDR2 is YYNGEE. Trimming removed 0 bases from V and 2 bases from J, with 12 bases in between. The CDR3 DNA reads TGTGCCAGCAGCGTAGAAGCAGGGAAGGCTGGAAACACCATATATTTT. It specifies CASSVEAGKAGNTIYF.

V and J are TRBV18 and TRBJ1-4; D call uncertain. There are 13 residues in the CDR3. CDR1 and CDR2 (germline): KGHSH, LQKENI. V lost 2 bases and J lost 3, with 4 bases in between. CDR3 residues: CASSPTANEKLFF. CDR3 DNA sequence: TGTGCCAGCTCACCAACGGCTAATGAAAAACTGTTTTTT.

This clone was observed a handful of times. The gene calls are TRBV10-1 and TRBJ2-2, with 13 bases that match TRBD2. CDR1 is WNHNN and CDR2 is SYGVQD in the germline V gene (reference sequence). The V segment lost 6 bases and the J segment 4 bases; nucleotides outside the gene matches: 8. CDR3 length equals 17 residues. CDR3 sequence: CASRGGLAGVSTGELFF. The CDR3 DNA reads as TGCGCCAGCAGAGGAGGACTAGCGGGAGTAAGCACCGGGGAGCTGTTTTTT.

V gene TRBV24-1 combines with J gene TRBJ1-1, with D possibly being TRBD1 (5 bases). Per the germline V gene, CDR1 is KGHDR and CDR2 is SFDVKD. The V end lost 5 bases, the J end lost 3 bases, and 18 bases lay between the germline ends. This CDR3 comprises 16 residues. CDR3 nucleotides: TGTGCCACCAGTGCCACTCTTCCCGGCAGGGACACTGAAGCTTTCTTT. Amino acid sequence: CATSATLPGRDTEAFF.

This chain connects TRBV19 to TRBJ2-3; 7 positions match TRBD1. Losses at the gene ends were 4 bases for V and 2 bases for J; bases not matched to a gene: 6. CDR1 and CDR2 from the germline V gene are LNHDA and SQIVND (reference sequence). The CDR3 length is 15 residues. Here the CDR3 reads CASSNRQGPTDTQYF. In nucleotides, the CDR3 is TGTGCCAGTAGTAACAGACAGGGACCCACAGATACGCAGTATTTT.

V gene TRBV19 combines with J gene TRBJ1-1, with 7 bases fitting TRBD1. CDR1 and CDR2 from the germline V gene are LNHDA and SQIVND (reference sequence). Losses at the gene ends were 4 bases for V and 1 base for J; bases not matched to a gene: 0. The CDR3 is made up of 13 amino acids. The CDR3 protein is CASSNRGNTEAFF. For the CDR3, the DNA is TGTGCCAGTAGTAACAGGGGGAACACTGAAGCTTTCTTT. The variable domain in full, completed from reference TRBV19 and TRBJ1-1, reads DGGITQSPKYLFRKEGQNVTLSCEQNLNHDAMYWYRQDPGQGLRLIYYSQIVNDFQKGDIAEGYSVSREKKESFPLTVTSAQKNPTAFYLCASSNRGNTEAFFGQGTRLTVV.

The chain carries TRBV7-9 and TRBJ1-3, with no clear D. V lost 7 bases, J lost 2 bases, and 9 bases lay in between. The CDR3 length is 13 residues. Germline V lookup: CDR1 SEHNR, CDR2 FQNEAQ (reference sequence). The DNA of the CDR3 is TGTGCCAGCAAGAGTTTCGCTGGAAACACCATATATTTT. Its protein product is CASKSFAGNTIYF. Drawing the rest from reference TRBV7-9 and TRBJ1-3, the complete variable domain is DTGVSQNPRHKITKRGQNVTFRCDPISEHNRLYWYRQTLGQGPEFLTYFQNEAQLEKSRLLSDRFSAERPKGSFSTLEIQRTEQGDSAMYLCASKSFAGNTIYFGEGSWLTVV.

The V and J genes are TRBV11-3 and TRBJ2-1; D not resolved. V gave up 0 bases and J gave up 0 bases, with 12 bases separating them. Germline V gene sequence: CDR1 SGHNT, CDR2 YENEEA. This CDR3 has 17 amino acids. The CDR3 protein is CASSLDGGPSSYNEQFF. The CDR3, as DNA: TGTGCCAGCAGCTTAGATGGTGGTCCGAGCTCCTACAATGAGCAGTTCTTC.

This chain joins TRBV4-3 and TRBJ2-1, with D perhaps TRBD2 (5 bases). The CDR3 contains 17 residues. From germline, CDR1 is LGHNA and CDR2 YSLEER. Between the trimmed V and J ends, which lost 4 bases and 4 bases, there was a span of 20 bases. In DNA, the CDR3 is TGCGCCAGCAGCCGAACCGGGGAGTACCCACCGTACAATGAGCAGTTCTTC. As protein: CASSRTGEYPPYNEQFF.

The rearrangement links TRBV5-6 to TRBJ2-1; TRBD2 agrees at 11 bases. The CDR3 runs 19 residues. The germline V gene encodes CDR1 SGHDT and CDR2 YYEEEE. The V gene end was trimmed by 0 bases and the J gene end by 5 bases; junction bases not matched to a gene: 13. CDR3 amino acids: CASSLEVAGGSRPNNEQFF. The CDR3, as DNA: TGTGCCAGCAGCTTGGAGGTAGCGGGAGGGTCCCGACCCAACAATGAGCAGTTCTTC.

This CDR3 reads CASSPTSGRAYEQYF. CDR3 bases: TGTGCCAGCTCACCTACTAGCGGGAGGGCCTACGAGCAGTACTTC. The V gene is TRBV18, the J gene TRBJ2-7, with 13 bases lining up with TRBD2. This CDR3 is built from 15 residues. Germline values: CDR1 KGHSH, CDR2 LQKENI. J was trimmed by 2 bases and V by 3 bases; bases with no gene match: 1.

The V and J genes are TRBV29-1 and TRBJ1-1, with D tentatively TRBD1 (5 bases). This CDR3 has 14 amino acids. Germline V gives CDR1 SQVTM, CDR2 ANQGSEA. V was cut by 6 bases and J by 2 bases, with 16 bases left in between. DNA of the CDR3: TGCAGCGTGGGGAAGGGGAGGGTTAACACTGAAGCTTTCTTT. Translated, it gives CSVGKGRVNTEAFF. Full variable domain (missing parts from reference TRBV29-1 and TRBJ1-1): SAVISQKPSRDICQRGTSLTIQCQVDSQVTMMFWYRQQPGQSLTLIATANQGSEATYESGFVIDKFPISRPNLTFSTLTVSNMSPEDSSIYLCSVGKGRVNTEAFFGQGTRLTVV.

On this clone: Other DNA sequences in this sample translate to the same CDR3. The chain couples TRBV7-2 to TRBJ2-7, with D perhaps matching TRBD1 (5 bases). V was trimmed by 1 base and J by 2 bases, leaving 6 bases between them. CDR1 is SGHTA and CDR2 is FQGNSA in the germline V gene. The CDR3 consists of 13 residues. CDR3: CASSLGTPYEQYF. CDR3 DNA: TGTGCCAGCAGCTTAGGGACACCCTACGAGCAGTACTTC. The full variable domain, its missing parts supplied by reference TRBV7-2 and TRBJ2-7, is GAGVSQSPSNKVTEKGKDVELRCDPISGHTALYWYRQSLGQGLEFLIYFQGNSAPDKSGLPSDRFSAERTGGSVSTLTIQRTQQEDSAVYLCASSLGTPYEQYFGPGTRLTVT.

In its sample, this clone was seen a few times. The rearrangement links TRBV19 to TRBJ2-4, with 13 bases fitting TRBD2. Trimming at V came to 10 bases and at J to 1 base, leaving 10 bases not matched to a gene. CDR1 is LNHDA and CDR2 is SQIVND in the germline V gene (reference sequence). The CDR3 runs 17 residues. CDR3 amino acids: CATSLAGGVEAKNIQYF. The DNA for the CDR3 is TGTGCCACTTCACTAGCGGGAGGGGTGGAGGCCAAAAACATTCAGTACTTC.

The V gene is TRBV5-1, the J gene TRBJ2-7; D perhaps matches TRBD1 (5 bases). The germline CDR1 and CDR2 sequences are SGHRS and YFSETQ. Deletions cut 2 bases from V and 2 bases from J, with 11 bases between. The CDR3 spans 14 residues. The CDR3 DNA follows: TGCGCCAGCAGCTTCGAGACAGCTACCTACGAGCAGTACTTC. Translating gives CASSFETATYEQYF.

This chain links TRBV19 with TRBJ2-1; D uncertain. V lost 9 bases and J 3 bases, leaving 6 bases between the germline ends. The CDR3 extends over 11 amino acids. CDR1 is LNHDA, CDR2 SQIVND, per germline (reference sequence). CDR3 nucleotide sequence: TGTGCCAGCGGAGACTACAATGAGCAGTTCTTC. Translation: CASGDYNEQFF. Looking up the rest from reference TRBV19 and TRBJ2-1 gives the full variable domain: DGGITQSPKYLFRKEGQNVTLSCEQNLNHDAMYWYRQDPGQGLRLIYYSQIVNDFQKGDIAEGYSVSREKKESFPLTVTSAQKNPTAFYLCASGDYNEQFFGPGTRLTVL.

The chain joins TRBV2 to TRBJ1-1; 9 bases are a match to TRBD1. CDR3 length: 13 residues. Germline lookup yields CDR1 SNHLY and CDR2 FYNNEI. Trimming cost V 4 bases and J 3 bases; bases outside gene matches: 0. The DNA for the CDR3 is TGTGCCAGCAGTGGGGACAGGGACACTGAAGCTTTCTTT. It specifies CASSGDRDTEAFF.

The chain combines TRBV30 with TRBJ1-5; no clear D. CDR1 is GTSNPN and CDR2 is SVGIG in the germline V gene (reference sequence). With 0 bases removed from V and 7 bases from J, the gap between germline ends came to 16 bases. This CDR3 has 15 amino acids. The CDR3, as DNA: TGTGCCTGGAGTGTACCCGGAGGGCGGGGACAGCCCCAGCATTTT. Translating it yields CAWSVPGGRGQPQHF.

The chain uses TRBV7-9 and TRBJ2-5; D is ambiguous. V was pared by 5 bases and J by 5 bases, with 12 bases between. Per germline, CDR1 SEHNR and CDR2 FQNEAQ (reference sequence). CDR3 length: 13 residues. The CDR3 sequence is CASSLGTVETQYF. The CDR3 DNA follows: TGTGCCAGCAGCCTAGGCACGGTGGAGACCCAGTACTTC. Looking up the rest from reference TRBV7-9 and TRBJ2-5 gives the full variable domain: DTGVSQNPRHKITKRGQNVTFRCDPISEHNRLYWYRQTLGQGPEFLTYFQNEAQLEKSRLLSDRFSAERPKGSFSTLEIQRTEQGDSAMYLCASSLGTVETQYFGPGTRLLVL.

This chain uses TRBV12-5 with TRBJ2-1; 11 bases align to TRBD2. This CDR3 is built from 14 residues. Germline trimming cut 7 bases from V and 6 bases from J; bases unmatched to any gene: 5. Germline CDR1 reads LGHNT; CDR2 reads FRNRAP. The CDR3 here is CASEPGLAANEQFF. Here the CDR3 DNA reads TGTGCTAGTGAGCCGGGACTAGCGGCCAATGAGCAGTTCTTC.

V gene TRBV15 combines with J gene TRBJ1-5; D is possibly TRBD1 (5 bases). V lost 0 bases and J 5 bases, leaving 8 bases between the germline ends. From germline, CDR1 is LNHNV and CDR2 YYDKDF (reference sequence). The CDR3 is 14 residues long. The CDR3 region is CATSRDWGDQPQHF. DNA of the CDR3: TGTGCCACCAGCAGAGACTGGGGGGATCAGCCCCAGCATTTT.

The chain combines TRBV14 with TRBJ2-5; perhaps TRBD2 as D (6 bases). The V end was cut by 0 bases, the J end by 2 bases, with 13 bases between. Germline CDR1 and CDR2: SGHDN and FVKESK. CDR3 length: 16 residues. In nucleotides, the CDR3 is TGTGCCAGCAGCCAAGATCGGCGGACTATTCAAGAGACCCAGTACTTC. It is translated as CASSQDRRTIQETQYF.

The rearrangement joins TRBV7-9 to TRBJ1-2; possible D gene TRBD1, 6 bases. The V and J ends lost 5 bases and 4 bases respectively, with 11 bases between them. The CDR3 length is 13 residues. CDR1 is SEHNR, CDR2 FQNEAQ, per germline (reference sequence). DNA of the CDR3: TGTGCCAGCAGCAACCGAGGGGGCTATGGCTACACCTTC. Translated: CASSNRGGYGYTF.